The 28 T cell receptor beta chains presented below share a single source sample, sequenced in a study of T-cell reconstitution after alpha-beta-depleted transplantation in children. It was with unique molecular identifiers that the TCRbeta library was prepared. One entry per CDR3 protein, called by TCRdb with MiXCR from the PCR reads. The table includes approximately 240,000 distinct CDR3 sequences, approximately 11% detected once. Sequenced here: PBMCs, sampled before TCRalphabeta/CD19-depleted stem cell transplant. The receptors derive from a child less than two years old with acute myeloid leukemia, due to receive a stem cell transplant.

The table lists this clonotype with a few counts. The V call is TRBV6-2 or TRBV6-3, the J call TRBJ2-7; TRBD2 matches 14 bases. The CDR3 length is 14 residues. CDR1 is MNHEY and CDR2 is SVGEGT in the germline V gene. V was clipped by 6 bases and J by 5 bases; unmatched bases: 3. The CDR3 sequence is CASRGLAGVNEQYF. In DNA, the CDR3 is TGTGCCAGCAGGGGACTAGCGGGAGTAAACGAGCAGTACTTC.

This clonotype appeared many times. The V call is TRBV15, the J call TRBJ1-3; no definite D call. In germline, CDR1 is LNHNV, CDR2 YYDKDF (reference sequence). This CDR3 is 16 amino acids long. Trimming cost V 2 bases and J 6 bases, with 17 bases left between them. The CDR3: CATSRRTGPDLNTIYF. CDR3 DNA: TGTGCCACCAGCAGAAGGACCGGGCCAGACTTAAACACCATATATTTT.

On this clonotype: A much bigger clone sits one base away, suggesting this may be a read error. CDR3 in DNA: TGTGCCAGCACCCAAGATGGGCGGCAGGGGGCCTTCTATGAGCAGTTCTTC. Its translation: CASTQDGRQGAFYEQFF. V gene TRBV3-1 combines with J gene TRBJ2-1, with 8 bases lining up with TRBD1. The CDR3 totals 17 residues. Per the germline V gene, CDR1 is LGHDT and CDR2 is YNNKEL (reference sequence).

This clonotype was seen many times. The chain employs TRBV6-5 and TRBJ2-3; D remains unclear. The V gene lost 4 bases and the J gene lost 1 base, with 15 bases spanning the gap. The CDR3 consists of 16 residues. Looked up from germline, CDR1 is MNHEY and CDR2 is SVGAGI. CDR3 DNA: TGTGCCAGCAGTTCACCTTCTCTAGAGCGCACAGATACGCAGTATTTT. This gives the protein CASSSPSLERTDTQYF.

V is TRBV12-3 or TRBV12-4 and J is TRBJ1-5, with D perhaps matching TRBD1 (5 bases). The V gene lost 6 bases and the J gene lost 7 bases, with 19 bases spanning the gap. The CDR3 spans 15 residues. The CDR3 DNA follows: TGTGCCAGCAGGTCCGGGGGGTCCCTAGGGCAGCCCCAGCATTTT. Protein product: CASRSGGSLGQPQHF.

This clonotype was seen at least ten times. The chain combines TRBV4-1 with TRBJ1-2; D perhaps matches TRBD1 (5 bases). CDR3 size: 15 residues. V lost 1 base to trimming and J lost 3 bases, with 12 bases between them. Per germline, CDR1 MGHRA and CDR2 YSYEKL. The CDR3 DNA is TGCGCCAGCAGCCAAGGCCCAGGGAGGGACTATGGCTACACCTTC. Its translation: CASSQGPGRDYGYTF.

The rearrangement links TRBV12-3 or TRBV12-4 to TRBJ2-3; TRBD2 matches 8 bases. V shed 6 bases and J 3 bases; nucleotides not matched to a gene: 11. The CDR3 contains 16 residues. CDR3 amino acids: CASSFPGGRGTDTQYF. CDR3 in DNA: TGTGCCAGCAGCTTTCCGGGAGGGCGAGGAACAGATACGCAGTATTTT.

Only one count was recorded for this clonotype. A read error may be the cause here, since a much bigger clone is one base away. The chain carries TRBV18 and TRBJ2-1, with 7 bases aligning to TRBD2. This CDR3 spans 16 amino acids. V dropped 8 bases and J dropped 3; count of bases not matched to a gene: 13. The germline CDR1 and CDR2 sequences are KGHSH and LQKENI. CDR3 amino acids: CASRRTSGGNYNEQFF. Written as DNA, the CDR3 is TGTGCCAGCCGCCGGACATCGGGAGGAAACTACAATGAGCAGTTCTTC.

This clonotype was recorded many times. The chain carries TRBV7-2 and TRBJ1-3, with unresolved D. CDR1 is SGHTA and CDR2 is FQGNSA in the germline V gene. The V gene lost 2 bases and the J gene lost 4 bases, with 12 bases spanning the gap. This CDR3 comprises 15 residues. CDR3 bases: TGTGCCAGCAGCTTATCGGAATTGGGCGGAAACACCATATATTTT. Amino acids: CASSLSELGGNTIYF.

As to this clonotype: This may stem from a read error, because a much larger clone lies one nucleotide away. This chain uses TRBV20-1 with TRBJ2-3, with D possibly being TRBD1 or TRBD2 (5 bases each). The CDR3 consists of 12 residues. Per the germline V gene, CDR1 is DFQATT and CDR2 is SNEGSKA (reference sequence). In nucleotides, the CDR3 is TGCAGTGCTTCGGGACCCCCAGATACGCACTATTTT. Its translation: CSASGPPDTHYF.

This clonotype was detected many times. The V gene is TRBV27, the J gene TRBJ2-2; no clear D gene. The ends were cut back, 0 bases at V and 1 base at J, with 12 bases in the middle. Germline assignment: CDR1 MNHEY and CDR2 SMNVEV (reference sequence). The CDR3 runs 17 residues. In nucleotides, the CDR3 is TGTGCCAGCAGTTTATCTTTAAGACATTGGAACACCGGGGAGCTGTTTTTT. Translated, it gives CASSLSLRHWNTGELFF.

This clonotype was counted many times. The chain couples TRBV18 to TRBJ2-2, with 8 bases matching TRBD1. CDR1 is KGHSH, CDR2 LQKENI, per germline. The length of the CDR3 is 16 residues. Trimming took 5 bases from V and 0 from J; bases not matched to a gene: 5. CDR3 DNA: TGTGCCAGCTCAGACCAGGGGGCCTCGAACACCGGGGAGCTGTTTTTT. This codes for CASSDQGASNTGELFF. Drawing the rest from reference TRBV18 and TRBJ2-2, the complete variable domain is NAGVMQNPRHLVRRRGQEARLRCSPMKGHSHVYWYRQLPEEGLKFMVYLQKENIIDESGMPKERFSAEFPKEGPSILRIQQVVRGDSAAYFCASSDQGASNTGELFFGEGSRLTVL.

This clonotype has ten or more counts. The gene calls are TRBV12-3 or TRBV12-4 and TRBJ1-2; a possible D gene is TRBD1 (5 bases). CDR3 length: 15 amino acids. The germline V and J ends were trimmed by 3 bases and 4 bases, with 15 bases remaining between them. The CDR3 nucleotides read TGTGCCAGCAGTTTTAGCCCCGGGGGAATCTATGGCTACACCTTC. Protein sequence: CASSFSPGGIYGYTF.

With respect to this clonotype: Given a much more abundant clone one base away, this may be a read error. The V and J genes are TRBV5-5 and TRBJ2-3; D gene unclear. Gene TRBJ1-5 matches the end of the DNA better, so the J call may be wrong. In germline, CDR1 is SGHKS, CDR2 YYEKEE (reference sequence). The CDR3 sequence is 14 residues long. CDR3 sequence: CASSLMGAADTQHF. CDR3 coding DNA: TGTGCCAGCAGCTTGATGGGCGCCGCAGATACGCAGCATTTT.

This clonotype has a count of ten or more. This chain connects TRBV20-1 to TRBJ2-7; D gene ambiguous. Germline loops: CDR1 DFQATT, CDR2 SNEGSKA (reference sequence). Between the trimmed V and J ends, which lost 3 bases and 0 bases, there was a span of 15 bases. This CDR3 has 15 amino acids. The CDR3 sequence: CSASPLGGLSYEQYF. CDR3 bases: TGCAGTGCTAGTCCCTTGGGCGGCCTCTCCTACGAGCAGTACTTC.

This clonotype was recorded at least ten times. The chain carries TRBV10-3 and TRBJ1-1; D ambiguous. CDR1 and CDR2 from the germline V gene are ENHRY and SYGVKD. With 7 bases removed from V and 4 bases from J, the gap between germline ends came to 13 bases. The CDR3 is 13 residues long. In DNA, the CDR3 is TGTGCCATCACCCAGGTTTGGGGCACTGAAGCTTTCTTT. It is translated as CAITQVWGTEAFF.

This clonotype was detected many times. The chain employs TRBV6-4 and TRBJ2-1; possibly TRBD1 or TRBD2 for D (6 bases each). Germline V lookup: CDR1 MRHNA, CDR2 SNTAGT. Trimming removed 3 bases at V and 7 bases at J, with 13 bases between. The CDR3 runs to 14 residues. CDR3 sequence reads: CASSEQGLANEQFF. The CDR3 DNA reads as TGTGCCAGCAGTGAACAGGGACTGGCAAATGAGCAGTTCTTC.

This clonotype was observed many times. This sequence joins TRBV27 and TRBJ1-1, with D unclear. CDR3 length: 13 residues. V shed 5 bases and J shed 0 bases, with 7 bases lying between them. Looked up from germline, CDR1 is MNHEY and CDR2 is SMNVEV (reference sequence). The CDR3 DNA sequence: TGTGCCAGCAGTCGACGTCTGAACACTGAAGCTTTCTTT. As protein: CASSRRLNTEAFF.

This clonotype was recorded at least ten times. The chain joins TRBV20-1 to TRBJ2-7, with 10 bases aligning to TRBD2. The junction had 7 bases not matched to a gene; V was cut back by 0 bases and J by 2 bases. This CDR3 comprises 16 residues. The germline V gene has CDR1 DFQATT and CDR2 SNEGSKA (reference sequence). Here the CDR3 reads CSARDDPSGSTYEQYF. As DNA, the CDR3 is TGCAGTGCTAGAGACGATCCTAGCGGGAGTACCTACGAGCAGTACTTC.

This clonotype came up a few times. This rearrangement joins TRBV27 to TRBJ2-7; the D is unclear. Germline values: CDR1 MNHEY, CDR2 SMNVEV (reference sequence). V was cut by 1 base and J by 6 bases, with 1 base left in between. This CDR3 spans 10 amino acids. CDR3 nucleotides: TGTGCCAGCAGTTTATGCGAGCAGTACTTC. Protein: CASSLCEQYF.

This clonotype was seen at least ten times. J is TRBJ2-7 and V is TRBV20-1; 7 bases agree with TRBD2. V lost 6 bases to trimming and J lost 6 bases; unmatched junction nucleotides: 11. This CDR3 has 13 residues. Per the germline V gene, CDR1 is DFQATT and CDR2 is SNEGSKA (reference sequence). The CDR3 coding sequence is TGCAGTGCCCCTGGGCGGGAGAGTAGCGAGCAGTACTTC. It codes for CSAPGRESSEQYF.

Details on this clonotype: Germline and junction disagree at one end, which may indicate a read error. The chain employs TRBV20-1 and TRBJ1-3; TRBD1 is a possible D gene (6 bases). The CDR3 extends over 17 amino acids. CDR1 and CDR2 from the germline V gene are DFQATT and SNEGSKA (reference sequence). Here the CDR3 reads CNARDRRGESRGNTIYF. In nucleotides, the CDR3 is TGCAATGCTAGAGATAGAAGGGGGGAATCGAGGGGAAACACCATATATTTT.

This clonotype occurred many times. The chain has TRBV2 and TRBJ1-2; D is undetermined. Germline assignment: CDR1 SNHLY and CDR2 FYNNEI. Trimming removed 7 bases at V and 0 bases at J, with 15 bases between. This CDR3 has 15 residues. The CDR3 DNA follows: TGTGCCAGCAAGGAACAAACGGTTGCTAACTATGGCTACACCTTC. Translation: CASKEQTVANYGYTF.

CDR3 DNA: TGTGCCGACAGCCCCGGACAGGGGTCTTTCTACGAGCAGTACTTC. Translating it yields CADSPGQGSFYEQYF. This chain links TRBV28 with TRBJ2-7; 9 bases are shared with TRBD1. The ends lost 11 bases at V and 3 bases at J; junction bases unmatched: 14. This CDR3 has 15 residues. Germline V lookup: CDR1 MDHEN, CDR2 SYDVKM.

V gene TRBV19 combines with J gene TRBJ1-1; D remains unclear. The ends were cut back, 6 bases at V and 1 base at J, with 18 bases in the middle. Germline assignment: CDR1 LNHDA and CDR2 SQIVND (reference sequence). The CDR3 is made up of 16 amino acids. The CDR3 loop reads CASSSDGSQKNTEAFF. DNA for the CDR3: TGTGCCAGTAGCTCTGACGGGTCCCAGAAGAACACTGAAGCTTTCTTT.

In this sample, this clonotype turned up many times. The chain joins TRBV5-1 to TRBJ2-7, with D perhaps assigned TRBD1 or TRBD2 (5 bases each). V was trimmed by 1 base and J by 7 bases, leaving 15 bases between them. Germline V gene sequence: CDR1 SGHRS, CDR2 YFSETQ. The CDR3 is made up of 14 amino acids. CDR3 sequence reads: CASSLFGPGREQYF. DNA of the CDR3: TGCGCCAGCAGCTTGTTCGGGCCGGGACGTGAGCAGTACTTC.

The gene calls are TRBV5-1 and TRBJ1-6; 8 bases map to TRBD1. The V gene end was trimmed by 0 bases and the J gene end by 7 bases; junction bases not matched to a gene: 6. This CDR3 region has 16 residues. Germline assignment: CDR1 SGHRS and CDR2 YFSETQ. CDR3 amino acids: CASSLELGQVNSPLHF. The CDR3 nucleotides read TGCGCCAGCAGCTTGGAGTTGGGACAGGTGAATTCACCCCTCCACTTT.

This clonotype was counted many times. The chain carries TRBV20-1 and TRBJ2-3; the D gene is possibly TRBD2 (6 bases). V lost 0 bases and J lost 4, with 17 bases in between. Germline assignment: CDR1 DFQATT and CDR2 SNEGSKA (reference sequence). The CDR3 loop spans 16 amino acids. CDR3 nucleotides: TGCAGTGCTAGAGATTGGAGGGAGTTCTACCCAGATACGCAGTATTTT. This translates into CSARDWREFYPDTQYF.